This is a list of T cell receptor beta chains from one sample in a study of long-term antiretroviral therapy in people with HIV. The method was immunoSEQ multiplex PCR; TCRdb's version includes in-frame clones alone and lacks a portion of them. Here the sample spans around 19,000 clones, around 80% being singletons. The sequencing used unsorted PBMCs, collected 1.2 years after starting antiretroviral therapy. The receptor set was obtained from a middle-aged woman with HIV. CDR3s include the opening cysteine and the closing phenylalanine or tryptophan. Fields, in order: V gene, D gene, J gene, clone size, CDR3 DNA, CDR3 protein. The D gene is left open where the match is weak. Clone size is shown for a subset of rows, as once, few, many or a class of expanded clone.

V: TRBV30; D: TRBD1; J: TRBJ1-5; size: NA; DNA: TGTGCCTGGAGCGGTACAGGGGGCCAGCCCCAGCATTTT; CDR3: CAWSGTGGQPQHF
V: TRBV5-1; D: TRBD1; J: TRBJ1-3; size: NA; DNA: TGCGCCAGCAGCTTGATAGGGGGCGCGACTGGAAACACCATATATTTT; CDR3: CASSLIGGATGNTIYF
V: TRBV5-1; D: NA; J: TRBJ2-5; size: NA; DNA: TGCGCCAGCAAGGAGGAAGAGACCCAGTACTTC; CDR3: CASKEEETQYF
V: TRBV14; D: NA; J: TRBJ2-1; size: few; DNA: TGTGCCAGCAGCCAAGATTCGTCTTCCTCCTACAATGAGCAGTTCTTC; CDR3: CASSQDSSSSYNEQFF
V: TRBV19; D: NA; J: TRBJ1-4; size: NA; DNA: TGTGCCAGTAGTATTATCGGCCCCGGGAGGTTGGGCGAAAAACTGTTTTTT; CDR3: CASSIIGPGRLGEKLFF
V: TRBV29-1; D: NA; J: TRBJ2-5; size: NA; DNA: TGCAGCGTCCAGGGCGGAGCCCGCGGAGAGACCCAGTACTTC; CDR3: CSVQGGARGETQYF
V: TRBV2; D: NA; J: TRBJ1-1; size: few; DNA: TGTGCCCGGGAGGAGTACACTGAAGCTTTCTTT; CDR3: CAREEYTEAFF
V: TRBV5-1; D: NA; J: TRBJ2-3; size: NA; DNA: TGCGCCAGCAGCTTGGAAGTGCCGGGGCCTACAGATACGCAGTATTTT; CDR3: CASSLEVPGPTDTQYF
V: TRBV5-1; D: TRBD2; J: TRBJ2-3; size: NA; DNA: TGCGCCAGCAGCTTGGCCTTACTAGCGGGAGTACCCGATACGCAGTATTTT; CDR3: CASSLALLAGVPDTQYF
V: TRBV14; D: NA; J: TRBJ1-2; size: few; DNA: TGTGCCAGCAGCCAAGGGAGAAGGGTTGGACTGGAAGGCTACACCTTC; CDR3: CASSQGRRVGLEGYTF
V: TRBV27; D: TRBD2; J: TRBJ2-1; size: once; DNA: TGTGCCAGCAGTCGACCTGCCGGGACTAGCGGGGGCAATGAGCAGTTCTTC; CDR3: CASSRPAGTSGGNEQFF
V: TRBV29-1; D: TRBD1; J: TRBJ2-7; size: NA; DNA: TGCAGCGGGGGTGGGGACAGCTCCTACGAGCAGTACTTC; CDR3: CSGGGDSSYEQYF
V: TRBV5-5; D: NA; J: TRBJ2-7; size: NA; DNA: TGTGCCAGCAGCTTGACCGCGGGGACGTACGAGCAGTACTTC; CDR3: CASSLTAGTYEQYF
V: TRBV5-6; D: NA; J: TRBJ2-7; size: NA; DNA: TGTGCCAGCAGCTTGCAGGGTCCAGCCTACGAGCAGTACTTC; CDR3: CASSLQGPAYEQYF
V: TRBV19; D: TRBD2; J: TRBJ2-1; size: NA; DNA: TGTGCCAGTAGTATTGGTAGCGGGAGTGAGGGTGAGCAGTTCTTC; CDR3: CASSIGSGSEGEQFF
V: TRBV19; D: NA; J: TRBJ1-2; size: NA; DNA: TGTGCCAGTAGTATTTCGGACCGTAACTATGGCTACACCTTC; CDR3: CASSISDRNYGYTF
V: TRBV5-1; D: TRBD2; J: TRBJ2-1; size: NA; DNA: TGCGCCAGCAGCTTGGGCCTAGCGGCATACAATGAGCAGTTCTTC; CDR3: CASSLGLAAYNEQFF
V: TRBV30; D: NA; J: TRBJ1-1; size: NA; DNA: TGTGCCTGGAGCTGGGGAGGTCCCGAAGCTTTCTTT; CDR3: CAWSWGGPEAFF
V: TRBV4-3; D: NA; J: TRBJ2-5; size: NA; DNA: TGCGCCAGCAGCCCCCGGACAGCAATAAAAGAGACCCAGTACTTC; CDR3: CASSPRTAIKETQYF
V: TRBV18; D: NA; J: TRBJ1-2; size: NA; DNA: TGTGCCAGCTCACCATTGCAGGGAGGGAACTATGGCTACACCTTC; CDR3: CASSPLQGGNYGYTF
V: TRBV27; D: NA; J: TRBJ2-2; size: NA; DNA: TGTGCCAGCAGGGAGGGAGTCGGGGGAGGCACCGGGGAGCTGTTTTTT; CDR3: CASREGVGGGTGELFF
V: TRBV5-1; D: NA; J: TRBJ2-7; size: NA; DNA: TGCGCCAGCAGCGTCCAACGGGGGCAAGGGGAGCAGTACTTC; CDR3: CASSVQRGQGEQYF
V: TRBV7-8; D: NA; J: TRBJ1-1; size: NA; DNA: TGTGCCAGCAGCTCCCACATGAAGCTGAACACTGAAGCTTTCTTT; CDR3: CASSSHMKLNTEAFF
V: TRBV6-6; D: NA; J: TRBJ1-2; size: NA; DNA: TGTGCCAGCAGTTACGAGGGGCAAATCTATGGCTACACCTTC; CDR3: CASSYEGQIYGYTF
V: TRBV27; D: NA; J: TRBJ2-5; size: NA; DNA: TGTGCCAGCAGTCCGCGACCGGTTCGGGGGTTGATCACCGCAGTGGAACTCCAAGAGACCCAGTACTTC; CDR3: CASSPRPVRGLITAVELQETQYF
V: TRBV2; D: NA; J: TRBJ2-7; size: NA; DNA: TGTGCCAGCAGTGAAGCGGGCCCAGCCTACGAGCAGTACTTC; CDR3: CASSEAGPAYEQYF
V: TRBV27; D: NA; J: TRBJ2-3; size: NA; DNA: TGTGCCAGCAGATTTGGCATATCAACAGATACGCAGTATTTT; CDR3: CASRFGISTDTQYF
V: TRBV5-1; D: TRBD1; J: TRBJ1-1; size: NA; DNA: TGCGCCAGCAGCCTAAGGACAGGGGCAAGTACTGAAGCTTTCTTT; CDR3: CASSLRTGASTEAFF
V: TRBV6-5; D: TRBD1; J: TRBJ1-5; size: once; DNA: TGTGCCAGCAGTTACTCACAGGGGGGGCATCAGCCCCAGCATTTT; CDR3: CASSYSQGGHQPQHF
V: TRBV28; D: NA; J: TRBJ2-7; size: once; DNA: TGTGCCAGCAGTTTTTTTCCGGTCTCCTACGAGCAGTACTTC; CDR3: CASSFFPVSYEQYF
V: TRBV5-1; D: NA; J: TRBJ1-1; size: few; DNA: TGCGCCAGCAGCTTTTCGGCGGAGACTGAAGCTTTCTTT; CDR3: CASSFSAETEAFF
V: TRBV11-2; D: TRBD2; J: TRBJ2-1; size: NA; DNA: TGTGCCAGCAGCCCCGGGGGGGGCGGGAGGATGAATGAGCAGTTCTTC; CDR3: CASSPGGGGRMNEQFF
V: TRBV5-6; D: NA; J: TRBJ2-5; size: few; DNA: TGTGCCAGCAGCTTGGCGGCTGAACACGAGACCCAGTACTTC; CDR3: CASSLAAEHETQYF
V: TRBV7-9; D: TRBD1; J: TRBJ1-2; size: NA; DNA: TGTGCCAGCAGCGCCGGGGACAGCTACTATGGCTACACCTTC; CDR3: CASSAGDSYYGYTF
V: TRBV7-9; D: NA; J: TRBJ2-3; size: NA; DNA: TGTGCCAGCGGGACGGGATCCCATAGCACAGATACGCAGTATTTT; CDR3: CASGTGSHSTDTQYF
V: TRBV28; D: NA; J: TRBJ2-7; size: few; DNA: TGTGCCAGCAGTTTATCCTCCCACAGGGAGCAGTACTTC; CDR3: CASSLSSHREQYF
V: TRBV5-4; D: NA; J: TRBJ1-3; size: NA; DNA: TGTGCCAGCAGCTTGGAGTCTGGAAACACCATATATTTT; CDR3: CASSLESGNTIYF
V: TRBV28; D: TRBD1; J: TRBJ2-7; size: NA; DNA: TGTGCCAGCAGGGGACAGTCCTACGAGCAGTACTTC; CDR3: CASRGQSYEQYF
V: TRBV6-5; D: TRBD2; J: TRBJ2-7; size: NA; DNA: TGTGCCACCGGCCCCTACCAGCGGGAGGGCTACGAGCAGTACTTC; CDR3: CATGPYQREGYEQYF
V: TRBV9; D: NA; J: TRBJ2-3; size: once; DNA: TGTGCCAGCAGCGTAGAGGGGGGGGAGGTGCGGACGCAGTATTTT; CDR3: CASSVEGGEVRTQYF
V: TRBV9; D: NA; J: TRBJ2-7; size: NA; DNA: TGTGCCAGCAGCGAGGGACAAACCCCCTACGAGCAGTACTTC; CDR3: CASSEGQTPYEQYF
V: TRBV20-1; D: NA; J: TRBJ2-1; size: NA; DNA: TGCAGTGCTAGCAGGGGCAATGAGCAGTTCTTC; CDR3: CSASRGNEQFF
V: TRBV9; D: NA; J: TRBJ2-3; size: NA; DNA: TGTGCCAGCAGCCCACCAATCACAGATACGCAGTATTTT; CDR3: CASSPPITDTQYF
V: TRBV5-1; D: NA; J: TRBJ2-7; size: NA; DNA: TGCGCCAGCAGCTTAGGGTTGGACGAGCAGTACTTC; CDR3: CASSLGLDEQYF
V: TRBV5-4; D: NA; J: TRBJ1-1; size: NA; DNA: TGTGCCAGCAGCTGGGGGCGGGGAGGAAATGAAGCTTTCTTT; CDR3: CASSWGRGGNEAFF
V: TRBV5-4; D: TRBD2; J: TRBJ2-2; size: NA; DNA: TGTGCCAGCAGCTCCAGACTAGCGGGAAACACCGGGGAGCTGTTTTTT; CDR3: CASSSRLAGNTGELFF
V: TRBV5-1; D: NA; J: TRBJ2-1; size: once; DNA: TGCGCCAGCAGCTTCACTCCCAACTCCTACAATGAGCAGTTCTTC; CDR3: CASSFTPNSYNEQFF
V: TRBV5-1; D: TRBD2; J: TRBJ2-7; size: NA; DNA: TGCGCCAGCAGCCCCGGGGGGGGTTTTGGTTGGGAGCAGTACTTC; CDR3: CASSPGGGFGWEQYF
V: TRBV19; D: NA; J: TRBJ2-3; size: NA; DNA: TGTGCCAGTAGTCAAATTCCGACAGAGACGCAGTATTTT; CDR3: CASSQIPTETQYF
V: TRBV4-3; D: NA; J: TRBJ2-3; size: NA; DNA: TGCGCCAGCAGCCAAGGCCTAAATACAGATACGCAGTATTTT; CDR3: CASSQGLNTDTQYF
V: TRBV30; D: NA; J: TRBJ2-5; size: NA; DNA: TGTGCCTGGAACCTAGGACAGACGGGGACCCAGTACTTC; CDR3: CAWNLGQTGTQYF
V: TRBV18; D: NA; J: TRBJ1-1; size: NA; DNA: TGTGCCAGCTCACCGGGGGCGGAGACTGAAGCTTTCTTT; CDR3: CASSPGAETEAFF
V: TRBV5-6; D: TRBD1; J: TRBJ2-3; size: NA; DNA: TGTGCCAGCAGCTTCGTTAGGACAGGGGGTTTGGATACGCAGTATTTT; CDR3: CASSFVRTGGLDTQYF
V: TRBV4-1; D: TRBD1; J: TRBJ1-1; size: NA; DNA: TGCGCCAGCAGCCAAGTAGCCGGACAGGGGAGGGGGAACACTGAAGCTTTCTTT; CDR3: CASSQVAGQGRGNTEAFF
V: TRBV2; D: TRBD1; J: TRBJ1-5; size: NA; DNA: TGTGCCAGCAGCGAACCGGGACAGGGGATGATGGACAATCAGCCCCAGCATTTT; CDR3: CASSEPGQGMMDNQPQHF